This T cell receptor beta chain was sequenced during a study of shared clonotypes between healthy human individuals. Measured with immunoSEQ multiplex PCR; TCRdb has only the in-frame clones, and not every one. The table lists roughly 2.5 million clones, roughly nine tenths of them singletons. The trim removed 3 bases at V and 3 bases at J, leaving 5 bases unmatched. Germline CDR1 is LGHNA and CDR2 is YSLEER. The CDR3 is made up of 15 amino acids. This chain links TRBV4-3 with TRBJ2-3; 8 nucleotides align to TRBD2. The TCR was taken from a man younger than 30 in good health. Sequenced material: naive CD4+ T cells sorted from blood. The subset denotes: CD45RA+ positively selected. The CDR3 loop reads CASSHTSGTTDTQYF. In DNA, the CDR3 is TGCGCCAGCAGCCACACTAGCGGCACAACAGATACGCAGTATTTT.